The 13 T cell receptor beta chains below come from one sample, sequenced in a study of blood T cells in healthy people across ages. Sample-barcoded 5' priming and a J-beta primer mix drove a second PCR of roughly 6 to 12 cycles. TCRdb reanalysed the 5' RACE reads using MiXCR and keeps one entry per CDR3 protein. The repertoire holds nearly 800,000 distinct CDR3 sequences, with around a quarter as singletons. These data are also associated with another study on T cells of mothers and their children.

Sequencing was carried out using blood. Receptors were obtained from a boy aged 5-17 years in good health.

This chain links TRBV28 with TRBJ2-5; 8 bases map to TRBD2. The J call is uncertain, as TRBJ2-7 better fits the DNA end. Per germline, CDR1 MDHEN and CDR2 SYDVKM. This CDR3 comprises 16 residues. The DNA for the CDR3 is TGTGCCAGCAGTTTGTCCCCGCCGGGACTAGCCTACGAGCAGTACTTC. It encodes CASSLSPPGLAYEQYF.

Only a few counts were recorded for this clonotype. In DNA, the CDR3 is TGTGCCAGCAGCTTAGCGTACAGGGAGACAGATACGCAGTATTTT. It translates to CASSLAYRETDTQYF. This chain links TRBV7-8 with TRBJ2-3; possibly TRBD1 for D (6 bases). CDR1 and CDR2 from the germline V gene are SGHVS and FQNEAQ. This CDR3 has 15 amino acids. Trimming stripped 0 bases from V and 3 bases from J, with 10 bases between.

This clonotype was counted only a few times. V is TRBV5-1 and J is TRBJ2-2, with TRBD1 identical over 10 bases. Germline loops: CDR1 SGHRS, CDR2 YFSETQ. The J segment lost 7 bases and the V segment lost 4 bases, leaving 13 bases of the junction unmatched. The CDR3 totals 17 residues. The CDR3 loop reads CASSRGLGTGAGGELFF. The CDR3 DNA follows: TGCGCCAGCAGCCGCGGCCTCGGGACAGGGGCTGGCGGGGAGCTGTTTTTT.

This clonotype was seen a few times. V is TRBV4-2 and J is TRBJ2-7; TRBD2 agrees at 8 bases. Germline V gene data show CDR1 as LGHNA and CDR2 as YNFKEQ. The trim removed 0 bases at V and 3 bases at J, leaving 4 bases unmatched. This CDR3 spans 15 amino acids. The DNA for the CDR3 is TGTGCCAGCAGCCAAGAGAGCAGCGGGGGCTACGAGCAGTACTTC. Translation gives CASSQESSGGYEQYF.

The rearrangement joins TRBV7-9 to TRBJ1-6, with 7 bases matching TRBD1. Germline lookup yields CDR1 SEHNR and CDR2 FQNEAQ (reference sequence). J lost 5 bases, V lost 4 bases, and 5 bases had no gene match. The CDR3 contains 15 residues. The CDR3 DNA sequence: TGTGCCAGCAGCTACACCGGGACAGATAATTCACCCCTCCACTTT. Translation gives CASSYTGTDNSPLHF.

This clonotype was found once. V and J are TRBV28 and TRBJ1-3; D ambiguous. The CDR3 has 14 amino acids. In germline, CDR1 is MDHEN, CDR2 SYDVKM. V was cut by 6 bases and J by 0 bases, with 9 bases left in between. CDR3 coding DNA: TGTGCCAGCAGCGCCGGACGCTCTGGAAACACCATATATTTT. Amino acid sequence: CASSAGRSGNTIYF.

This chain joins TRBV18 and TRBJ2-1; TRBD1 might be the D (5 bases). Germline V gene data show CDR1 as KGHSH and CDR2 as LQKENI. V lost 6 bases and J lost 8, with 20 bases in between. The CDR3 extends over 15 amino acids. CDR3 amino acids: CASSPRGIRGDEQFF. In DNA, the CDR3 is TGTGCCAGCTCGCCAAGGGGCATTAGGGGCGATGAGCAGTTCTTC.

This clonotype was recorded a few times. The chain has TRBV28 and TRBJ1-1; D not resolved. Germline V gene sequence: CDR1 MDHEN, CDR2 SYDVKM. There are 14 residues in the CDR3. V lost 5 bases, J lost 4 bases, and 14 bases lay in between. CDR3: CASSLGSLGTEAFF. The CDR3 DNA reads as TGTGCCAGCAGTCTAGGTTCATTGGGCACTGAAGCTTTCTTT.

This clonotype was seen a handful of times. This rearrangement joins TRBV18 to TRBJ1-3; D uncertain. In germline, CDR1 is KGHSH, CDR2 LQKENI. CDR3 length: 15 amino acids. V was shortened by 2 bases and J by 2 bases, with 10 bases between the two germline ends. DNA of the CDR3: TGTGCCAGCTCACCAACGGCAGGTCCTGGAAACACCATATATTTT. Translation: CASSPTAGPGNTIYF.

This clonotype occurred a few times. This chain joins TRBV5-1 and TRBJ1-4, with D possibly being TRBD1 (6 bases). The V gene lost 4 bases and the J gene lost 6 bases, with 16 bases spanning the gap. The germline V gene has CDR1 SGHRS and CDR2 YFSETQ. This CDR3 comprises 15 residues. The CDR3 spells CASSQNGGAHEKLFF. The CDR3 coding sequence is TGCGCCAGCAGCCAAAATGGGGGCGCGCATGAAAAACTGTTTTTT.

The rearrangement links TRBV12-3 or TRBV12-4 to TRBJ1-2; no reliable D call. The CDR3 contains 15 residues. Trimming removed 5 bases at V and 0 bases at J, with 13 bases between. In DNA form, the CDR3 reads TGTGCCAGCAGTCGGTCGCCAGTTGCTAACTATGGCTACACCTTC. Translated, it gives CASSRSPVANYGYTF.

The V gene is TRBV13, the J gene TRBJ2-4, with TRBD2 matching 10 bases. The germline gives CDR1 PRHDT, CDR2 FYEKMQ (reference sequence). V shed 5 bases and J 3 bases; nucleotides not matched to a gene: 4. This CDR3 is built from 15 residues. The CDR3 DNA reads TGTGCCAGCAGCCCCAGCGGGGGGGGCAAAAACATTCAGTACTTC. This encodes CASSPSGGGKNIQYF.

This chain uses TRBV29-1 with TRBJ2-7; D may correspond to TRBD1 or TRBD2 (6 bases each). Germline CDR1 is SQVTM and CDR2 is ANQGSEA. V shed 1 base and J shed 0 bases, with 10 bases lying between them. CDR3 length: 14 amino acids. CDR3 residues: CSVEGRGPSYEQYF. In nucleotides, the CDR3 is TGCAGCGTTGAAGGACGGGGGCCCTCCTACGAGCAGTACTTC.